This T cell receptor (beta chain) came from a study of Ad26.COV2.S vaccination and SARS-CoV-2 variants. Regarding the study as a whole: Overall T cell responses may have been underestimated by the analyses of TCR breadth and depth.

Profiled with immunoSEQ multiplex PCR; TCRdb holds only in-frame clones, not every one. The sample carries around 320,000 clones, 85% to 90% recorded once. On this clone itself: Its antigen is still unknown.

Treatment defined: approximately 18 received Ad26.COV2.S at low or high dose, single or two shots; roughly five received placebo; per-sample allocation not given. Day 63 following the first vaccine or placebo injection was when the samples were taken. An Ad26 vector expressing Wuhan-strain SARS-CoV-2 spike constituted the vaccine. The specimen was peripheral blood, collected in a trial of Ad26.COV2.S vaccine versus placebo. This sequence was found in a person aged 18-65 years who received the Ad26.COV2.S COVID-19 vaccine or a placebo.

Here the CDR3 reads CASSQQTDSYNSPLHF. CDR3 bases: TGTGCCAGCAGCCAACAGACAGACTCCTATAATTCACCCCTCCACTTT. This sequence joins TRBV3-1 (or the pseudogene TRBV3-2) and TRBJ1-6, with TRBD1 as a possible D gene (5 bases). The CDR3 length is 16 residues. V was cut by 2 bases and J by 0 bases, with 8 bases left in between. CDR1 and CDR2 from the germline V gene are LGHDT and YNNKEL (reference sequence).